Sequencing of this TCR beta chain was carried out in a study of T cells in Graves' hyperthyroidism and ophthalmopathy. For the study at large: The authors collected peripheral blood at initial diagnosis, before any treatment. Regarding the study as a whole: A 13 V-J signature model discriminated ophthalmopathy versus stable hyperthyroidism.

This clonotype was observed many times. The antigen is not known. Amplification of TCR beta CDR3 regions was performed using RNA transcripts as template. The TCR CDR3 was amplified in a first-round RT-PCR using the HTBI primer set. A single record per CDR3 protein comes from TCRdb applying MiXCR to the multiplex PCR reads. The table records some 550,000 distinct CDR3 sequences, less than 25% of them present only once. Germline V lookup: CDR1 MGHRA, CDR2 YSYEKL. The V and J ends lost 0 bases and 7 bases respectively, with 7 bases between them. The CDR3 is 13 amino acids. The study defined stable Graves' hyperthyroidism as no ophthalmopathy progression within 18 months. Researchers barred patients who had uncontrolled infection, other autoimmune disease, pregnancy or lactation.

This TCR came from a man younger than 35 with Graves' hyperthyroidism. The chain joins TRBV4-1 to TRBJ1-5; D is uncertain. The source material was blood. Written as DNA, the CDR3 is TGCGCCAGCAGCCAAGATTTAAAGCAGCCCCAGCATTTT. Its protein product is CASSQDLKQPQHF.